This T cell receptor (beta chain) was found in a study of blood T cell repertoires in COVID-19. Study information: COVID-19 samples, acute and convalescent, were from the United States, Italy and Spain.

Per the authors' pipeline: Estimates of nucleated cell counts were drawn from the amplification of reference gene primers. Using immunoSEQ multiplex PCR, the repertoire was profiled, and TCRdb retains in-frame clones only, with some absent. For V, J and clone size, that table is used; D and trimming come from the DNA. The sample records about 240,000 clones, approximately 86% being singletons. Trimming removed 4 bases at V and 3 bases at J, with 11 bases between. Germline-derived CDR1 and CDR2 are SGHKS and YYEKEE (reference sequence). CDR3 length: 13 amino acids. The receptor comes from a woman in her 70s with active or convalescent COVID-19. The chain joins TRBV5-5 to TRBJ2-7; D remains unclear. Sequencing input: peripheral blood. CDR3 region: CASSQLAGYEQYF. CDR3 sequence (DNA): TGTGCCAGCAGCCAACTGGCAGGCTACGAGCAGTACTTC. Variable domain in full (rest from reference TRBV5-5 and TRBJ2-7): DAGVTQSPTHLIKTRGQQVTLRCSPISGHKSVSWYQQVLGQGPQFIFQYYEKEERGRGNFPDRFSARQFPNYSSELNVNALLLGDSALYLCASSQLAGYEQYFGPGTRLTVT.